This TCR beta chain was identified in a study of blood T cell repertoires in COVID-19. This table comes from immunoSEQ multiplex PCR, and its TCRdb copy is limited to in-frame clones, with some not included. The sample lists roughly 200,000 clones, 81% occurring once. CDR1 and CDR2 from the germline V gene are SEHNR and FQNEAQ (reference sequence). The CDR3 runs to 15 residues. V was trimmed by 8 bases and J by 1 base, leaving 17 bases between them. The chain joins TRBV7-9 to TRBJ1-1, with TRBD1 as a possible D gene (5 bases). Input material: peripheral blood. The clonotype comes from an elderly woman with acute or convalescent COVID-19. CDR3 in DNA: TGTGCCAGCTTAAAAGCGGGGACGGCGAACACTGAAGCTTTCTTT. Its translation is CASLKAGTANTEAFF.